Listed below are T cell receptor beta chains from one sample, sequenced in a study of T cell responses to AZD1222 COVID-19 vaccine. This table comes from immunoSEQ multiplex PCR, and its TCRdb copy is limited to in-frame clones, with some not included. Here the sample spans about 150,000 clones, roughly nine tenths being singletons. Sequencing used peripheral blood, obtained 28 days after the second AZD1222 dose. The receptors were sampled from an adult who received the AZD1222 COVID-19 vaccine. Each CDR3 is given with its conserved first and last residue. Each record gives: clone size, V gene, J gene, CDR3 length, D gene, CDR3 DNA, CDR3 protein. A D gene is named only where the DNA matches it firmly. Clone size is shown for a subset of rows, as once, few, many or a class of expanded clone.

abundance: NA; v_gene: TRBV28; j_gene: TRBJ2-2; len: 22; d_gene: TRBD2; CDR3nt: TGTGCCAGCAGTCCGTACCGTTTGTTATACACCGAGCCGGGAGGGAACACCGGGGAGCTGTTTTTT; CDR3aa: CASSPYRLLYTEPGGNTGELFF
abundance: NA; v_gene: TRBV7-2; j_gene: TRBJ1-1; len: 15; d_gene: NA; CDR3nt: TGTGCCAGCAGCTTAGTGTCTCAGGGATCCGCTGAAGCTTTCTTT; CDR3aa: CASSLVSQGSAEAFF
abundance: NA; v_gene: TRBV6-5; j_gene: TRBJ2-7; len: 15; d_gene: TRBD2; CDR3nt: TGTGCCAGCAGTTACTCTACTAGCGGGGCTACCGAGCAGTACTTC; CDR3aa: CASSYSTSGATEQYF
abundance: NA; v_gene: TRBV7-8; j_gene: TRBJ1-2; len: 15; d_gene: TRBD1; CDR3nt: TGTGCCAGCAGCCGGGACAGGATAGGGGGCTATGGCTACACCTTC; CDR3aa: CASSRDRIGGYGYTF
abundance: NA; v_gene: TRBV11-1; j_gene: TRBJ1-1; len: 14; d_gene: TRBD1; CDR3nt: TGTGCCAGCAGCCCGGACAGGCTGAACACTGAAGCTTTCTTT; CDR3aa: CASSPDRLNTEAFF
abundance: NA; v_gene: TRBV2; j_gene: TRBJ1-4; len: 12; d_gene: NA; CDR3nt: TGTGCCAGCAGTGAAAACGTAGAAAAACTGTTTTTT; CDR3aa: CASSENVEKLFF
abundance: NA; v_gene: TRBV9; j_gene: TRBJ1-2; len: 16; d_gene: NA; CDR3nt: TGTGCCAGCAGCGTAGAAGCTGGCCGACTTAACTATGGCTACACCTTC; CDR3aa: CASSVEAGRLNYGYTF
abundance: NA; v_gene: TRBV2; j_gene: TRBJ2-3; len: 16; d_gene: TRBD2; CDR3nt: TGTGCCAGCAGAAGCAACCCGGGACTAGAGAAAGATACGCAGTATTTT; CDR3aa: CASRSNPGLEKDTQYF
abundance: NA; v_gene: TRBV2; j_gene: TRBJ1-5; len: 13; d_gene: NA; CDR3nt: TGTGCCAGCAGTGGAGCGGTAAATCAGCCCCAGCATTTT; CDR3aa: CASSGAVNQPQHF
abundance: NA; v_gene: TRBV3-1/TRBV3-2; j_gene: TRBJ2-2; len: 14; d_gene: NA; CDR3nt: TGTGCCAGCAGCCAAGCCGGGGTGCCCGGGGAGCTGTTTTTT; CDR3aa: CASSQAGVPGELFF
abundance: NA; v_gene: TRBV5-1; j_gene: TRBJ2-1; len: 13; d_gene: NA; CDR3nt: TGCGCCAGCAGCTGGACCCAGGGAGCTGAGCAGTTCTTC; CDR3aa: CASSWTQGAEQFF
abundance: NA; v_gene: TRBV9; j_gene: TRBJ1-6; len: 15; d_gene: NA; CDR3nt: TGTGCCAGCAGCGTAGGCGGCAGGGGAAATTCACCCCTCCACTTT; CDR3aa: CASSVGGRGNSPLHF
abundance: NA; v_gene: TRBV27; j_gene: TRBJ2-7; len: 16; d_gene: NA; CDR3nt: TGTGCCAGCCTCTTGATCCGGGGCTCTATCTCCTACGAGCAGTACTTC; CDR3aa: CASLLIRGSISYEQYF
abundance: NA; v_gene: TRBV30; j_gene: TRBJ1-6; len: 16; d_gene: NA; CDR3nt: TGTGCCTGGAGTGTAAGCGGGAGCTCCTATAATTCACCCCTCCACTTT; CDR3aa: CAWSVSGSSYNSPLHF
abundance: NA; v_gene: TRBV27; j_gene: TRBJ2-7; len: 15; d_gene: TRBD1; CDR3nt: TGTGCCAGCAGTTTATCGGGGACAGGGAGGGACGAGCAGTACTTC; CDR3aa: CASSLSGTGRDEQYF
abundance: NA; v_gene: TRBV5-1; j_gene: TRBJ1-1; len: 14; d_gene: NA; CDR3nt: TGCGCCAGCAGCTTGGGGCGAGCGAACACTGAAGCTTTCTTT; CDR3aa: CASSLGRANTEAFF
abundance: NA; v_gene: TRBV5-6; j_gene: TRBJ2-7; len: 14; d_gene: TRBD1; CDR3nt: TGTGCCAGCAGCTTCCTAGGGACAGGTAACCAGCAGTACTTC; CDR3aa: CASSFLGTGNQQYF
abundance: NA; v_gene: TRBV7-8; j_gene: TRBJ2-7; len: 14; d_gene: NA; CDR3nt: TGTGCCAGCAGCCCCAAAACAGGGACCTACGAGCAGTACTTC; CDR3aa: CASSPKTGTYEQYF
abundance: NA; v_gene: TRBV15; j_gene: TRBJ2-7; len: 14; d_gene: NA; CDR3nt: TGTGCCACCAGCAGAGATCGGGTCTCCTACGAGCAGTACTTC; CDR3aa: CATSRDRVSYEQYF
abundance: NA; v_gene: TRBV30; j_gene: TRBJ1-2; len: 13; d_gene: NA; CDR3nt: TGTGCCTGGAGTGGACAGATCCTCTCTGGCTACACCTTC; CDR3aa: CAWSGQILSGYTF
abundance: NA; v_gene: TRBV6-6; j_gene: TRBJ2-4; len: 16; d_gene: TRBD2; CDR3nt: TGTGCCAGCAGTTACCCTAGCGGGAGATCCAAAAACATTCAGTACTTC; CDR3aa: CASSYPSGRSKNIQYF
abundance: NA; v_gene: TRBV19; j_gene: TRBJ2-3; len: 13; d_gene: NA; CDR3nt: TGTGCCAGTAGTATGAGTGGGGGCGGTACGCAGTATTTT; CDR3aa: CASSMSGGGTQYF
abundance: once; v_gene: TRBV18; j_gene: TRBJ2-1; len: 17; d_gene: NA; CDR3nt: TGTGCCAGCTCACCACCGGGGGGATCGGGCTCCTACAATGAGCAGTTCTTC; CDR3aa: CASSPPGGSGSYNEQFF
abundance: NA; v_gene: TRBV13; j_gene: TRBJ2-7; len: 13; d_gene: TRBD2; CDR3nt: TGTGCCAGCAGCTTGGCTAGCGGGGGCAAGCAGTACTTC; CDR3aa: CASSLASGGKQYF
abundance: NA; v_gene: TRBV27; j_gene: TRBJ2-1; len: 14; d_gene: TRBD2; CDR3nt: TGTGCCAGCCGTTCCCTAGCGGGAGCCCATGAGCAGTTCTTC; CDR3aa: CASRSLAGAHEQFF
abundance: NA; v_gene: TRBV24-1; j_gene: TRBJ2-3; len: 15; d_gene: NA; CDR3nt: TGTGCCACCAGTGATCCCTCGGGCCAACCAGGGACGCAGTATTTT; CDR3aa: CATSDPSGQPGTQYF
abundance: NA; v_gene: TRBV7-2; j_gene: TRBJ2-1; len: 15; d_gene: TRBD2; CDR3nt: TGTGCCAGCAGCCTGGGACTAGGCCGATCCAATGAGCAGTTCTTC; CDR3aa: CASSLGLGRSNEQFF
abundance: NA; v_gene: TRBV20-1; j_gene: TRBJ1-5; len: 16; d_gene: NA; CDR3nt: TGCAGTGCTAGTGCCCATTCCGGGACAAAGTATCAGCCCCAGCATTTT; CDR3aa: CSASAHSGTKYQPQHF
abundance: NA; v_gene: TRBV3-1/TRBV3-2; j_gene: TRBJ1-5; len: 15; d_gene: NA; CDR3nt: TGTGCCAGCAGCGTGGACAGCGGATACAATCAGCCCCAGCATTTT; CDR3aa: CASSVDSGYNQPQHF
abundance: NA; v_gene: TRBV28; j_gene: TRBJ1-3; len: 14; d_gene: NA; CDR3nt: TGTGCCAGCAGTTTGTTAGGCGGTGGAAACACCATATATTTT; CDR3aa: CASSLLGGGNTIYF
abundance: NA; v_gene: TRBV24-1; j_gene: TRBJ1-5; len: 14; d_gene: NA; CDR3nt: TGTGCCACCAGTGACTTCGGCTGGAATCAGCCCCAGCATTTT; CDR3aa: CATSDFGWNQPQHF
abundance: NA; v_gene: TRBV24-1; j_gene: TRBJ2-1; len: 12; d_gene: NA; CDR3nt: TGTGCCACCAGTGACACGTTCAATGAGCAGTTCTTC; CDR3aa: CATSDTFNEQFF
abundance: NA; v_gene: TRBV18; j_gene: TRBJ2-5; len: 14; d_gene: NA; CDR3nt: TGTGCCAGCTCACCACCGAGGGGCCAAGAGACCCAGTACTTC; CDR3aa: CASSPPRGQETQYF
abundance: NA; v_gene: TRBV27; j_gene: TRBJ1-4; len: 14; d_gene: NA; CDR3nt: TGTGCCAGCAGTTTCTTGGGCAGTCTTGAAAAACTGTTTTTT; CDR3aa: CASSFLGSLEKLFF
abundance: NA; v_gene: TRBV12-2; j_gene: TRBJ2-1; len: 15; d_gene: NA; CDR3nt: TGTGCAAGTCGCTTATGTAGCGGGAGGTTCTATGAGCAGTTCTTC; CDR3aa: CASRLCSGRFYEQFF
abundance: NA; v_gene: TRBV4-1; j_gene: TRBJ2-1; len: 14; d_gene: TRBD2; CDR3nt: TGCGCCAGCAGCCCCCGGGACTACTACAATGAGCAGTTCTTC; CDR3aa: CASSPRDYYNEQFF